These 28 T cell receptor beta chains were all obtained from the same sample, sequenced in a study of cytomegalovirus exposure and HLA in healthy donors. With 60 Vbeta and 13 Jbeta primers, the PCR was carried out. Produced via immunoSEQ multiplex PCR; TCRdb's table is partial and in-frame only. The sample holds 150,000 to 200,000 clones, approximately 84% seen once. Sequenced material: PBMCs. These receptors were taken from a girl aged 10 to 17 in good health and CMV-seropositive.

This clone has a handful of counts. This chain uses TRBV7-2 with TRBJ1-4; no definite D call. Trimming cost V 6 bases and J 3 bases, with 8 bases left between them. Germline assignment: CDR1 SGHTA and CDR2 FQGNSA. The CDR3 is 13 amino acids. This CDR3 reads CASRVAANEKLFF. Here the CDR3 DNA reads TGTGCCAGCAGGGTGGCGGCTAATGAAAAACTGTTTTTT.

The gene calls are TRBV6-6 and TRBJ2-3, with TRBD2 identical over 13 bases. This CDR3 has 14 amino acids. Per germline, CDR1 MNHNY and CDR2 SVGAGI (reference sequence). V dropped 4 bases and J dropped 14; count of bases not matched to a gene: 9. CDR3 residues: CASSSGTSGDTGYF. The DNA of the CDR3 is TGTGCCAGCAGTTCCGGGACTAGCGGGGACACGGGGTATTTT.

The chain combines TRBV30 with TRBJ1-2, with a tentative D call TRBD1 (5 bases). CDR1 and CDR2 (germline): GTSNPN, SVGIG (reference sequence). The CDR3 is made up of 15 amino acids. Trimming removed 0 bases from V and 2 bases from J, with 13 bases in between. This chain's CDR3 is CAWSVGHYSNYGYTF. The CDR3 region has the DNA TGTGCCTGGAGTGTAGGACACTATTCAAACTATGGCTACACCTTC.

This chain connects TRBV27 to TRBJ1-6; TRBD1 matches 8 bases. There are 15 residues in the CDR3. Trimming took 5 bases from V and 6 from J; bases not matched to a gene: 6. Germline V gives CDR1 MNHEY, CDR2 SMNVEV (reference sequence). The CDR3 region has the DNA TGTGCCAGCAGTGGACAGGGACTTGTTAATTCACCCCTCCACTTT. Its translation is CASSGQGLVNSPLHF.

This chain connects TRBV19 to TRBJ1-1, with 9 nucleotides matching TRBD1. The CDR3 covers 19 residues. V dropped 9 bases and J dropped 7; count of bases not matched to a gene: 27. Germline CDR1 is LNHDA and CDR2 is SQIVND (reference sequence). DNA of the CDR3: TGTGCCAGCCACAGGGGGCAACTACTGTATCCCCAAGGTCCCTTTGAAGCTTTCTTT. Translation gives CASHRGQLLYPQGPFEAFF. Combining the CDR3 with reference TRBV19 and TRBJ1-1 gives the whole variable domain DGGITQSPKYLFRKEGQNVTLSCEQNLNHDAMYWYRQDPGQGLRLIYYSQIVNDFQKGDIAEGYSVSREKKESFPLTVTSAQKNPTAFYLCASHRGQLLYPQGPFEAFFGQGTRLTVV.

This rearrangement joins TRBV2 to TRBJ2-7; TRBD1 matches at 12 bases. This CDR3 is built from 15 residues. The germline gives CDR1 SNHLY, CDR2 FYNNEI. The junction had 3 bases not matched to a gene; V was cut back by 4 bases and J by 2 bases. The CDR3 DNA follows: TGTGCCAGCAGTGCCGGGACAGGGGGCACCTACGAGCAGTACTTC. Translated: CASSAGTGGTYEQYF.

The gene calls are TRBV7-3 and TRBJ2-3, with 11 bases aligning to TRBD2. Unmatched junction bases numbered 1, after V lost 4 bases and J lost 4 bases. Germline CDR1 SGHTA, CDR2 FQGTGA. The CDR3 contains 14 residues. The CDR3 protein is CASSSGLAADTQYF. CDR3 nucleotides: TGTGCCAGCAGCTCGGGACTAGCGGCAGATACGCAGTATTTT.

The CDR3: CASSSAGTGTNEQYF. CDR3 bases: TGTGCCAGCAGCTCAGCCGGGACAGGGACCAACGAGCAGTACTTC. The genes are TRBV13 and TRBJ2-7; 9 bases line up with TRBD1. This CDR3 is 15 amino acids long. Germline loops: CDR1 PRHDT, CDR2 FYEKMQ (reference sequence). Germline trimming cut 4 bases from V and 5 bases from J; bases unmatched to any gene: 9.

J is TRBJ2-1 and V is TRBV29-1; 9 bases map to TRBD2. The CDR3 covers 13 residues. CDR1 and CDR2 from the germline V gene are SQVTM and ANQGSEA. The V segment lost 7 bases and the J segment 6 bases; nucleotides outside the gene matches: 7. The DNA of the CDR3 is TGCAGCGGATTGGGACTAGCTAGCAATGAGCAGTTCTTC. Translated, it gives CSGLGLASNEQFF.

The V gene is TRBV11-3, the J gene TRBJ2-3; 9 bases agree with TRBD1. J was trimmed by 6 bases and V by 4 bases; bases with no gene match: 8. The germline V gene has CDR1 SGHNT and CDR2 YENEEA. The CDR3 length is 15 residues. CDR3 DNA sequence: TGTGCCAGCAGCTCGCCCCGGGACAGGGAGGATACGCAGTATTTT. It codes for CASSSPRDREDTQYF.

V and J are TRBV7-9 and TRBJ1-1; maybe TRBD1 (5 bases). This CDR3 is 15 amino acids long. V gave up 4 bases and J gave up 1 base, with 13 bases separating them. Germline CDR1 SEHNR, CDR2 FQNEAQ (reference sequence). CDR3 bases: TGTGCCAGCAGCTCCCCCTCCGACAGGAACACTGAAGCTTTCTTT. Translated: CASSSPSDRNTEAFF.

The V and J genes are TRBV5-5 and TRBJ1-6, with 10 bases aligning to TRBD1. The V gene's germline CDR1 is SGHKS and CDR2 YYEKEE (reference sequence). The V and J ends lost 2 bases and 7 bases, in that order; junction bases with no gene match: 6. The CDR3 contains 16 residues. The CDR3: CASSFLVTGGNSPLHF. The CDR3 coding sequence is TGTGCCAGCAGCTTTCTTGTGACAGGGGGCAATTCACCCCTCCACTTT.

The chain couples TRBV6-5 to TRBJ1-2; TRBD1 might be the D (5 bases). Trimming left V 5 bases short and J 8 bases short, with 12 bases between. Germline CDR1 MNHEY, CDR2 SVGAGI. CDR3 length: 12 amino acids. The CDR3 is CASSRRGEGYTF. The CDR3 bases are TGTGCCAGCAGTCGACGGGGGGAGGGCTACACCTTC.

The gene calls are TRBV10-3 and TRBJ1-6; no reliable D call. CDR3 size: 16 residues. CDR1 and CDR2 (germline): ENHRY, SYGVKD. V shed 3 bases and J shed 8 bases, with 17 bases lying between them. CDR3 protein: CAISDRRLKRDSPLHF. The CDR3 nucleotides read TGTGCCATCAGTGATCGACGCCTAAAGCGAGATTCACCCCTCCACTTT.

The CDR3 loop is CASSAHSKLNTEAFF. For the CDR3, the DNA is TGTGCCAGTAGTGCGCATTCGAAGCTGAACACTGAAGCTTTCTTT. This chain uses TRBV19 with TRBJ1-1; D remains ambiguous. The germline CDR1 and CDR2 sequences are LNHDA and SQIVND (reference sequence). CDR3 length: 15 residues. V lost 5 bases and J 0 bases, leaving 13 bases between the germline ends.

The genes are TRBV29-1 and TRBJ2-7; unclear D gene. Trimming took 0 bases from V and 3 from J, leaving 6 bases between them. The CDR3 has 12 amino acids. Germline CDR1 and CDR2: SQVTM and ANQGSEA. CDR3 amino acids: CSVEDLRYEQYF. The CDR3 coding sequence is TGCAGCGTTGAAGATCTCCGCTACGAGCAGTACTTC.

A note on this clone: The sample carries other DNA sequences with the same CDR3. This chain uses TRBV5-1 with TRBJ1-3; 7 positions agree with TRBD1. The CDR3 has 14 residues. The germline gives CDR1 SGHRS, CDR2 YFSETQ. The junction had 2 bases not matched to a gene; V was cut back by 3 bases and J by 2 bases. CDR3 residues: CASSSTGTGNTIYF. The CDR3 region has the DNA TGCGCCAGCAGCTCGACAGGGACTGGAAACACCATATATTTT.

The J gene is TRBJ2-7, the V gene TRBV29-1; D is perhaps TRBD2 (6 bases). Germline assignment: CDR1 SQVTM and CDR2 ANQGSEA. The germline V and J ends were trimmed by 4 bases and 4 bases, with 11 bases remaining between them. This CDR3 has 12 amino acids. The DNA for the CDR3 is TGCAGCGTTGGCGGGAACCGATACGAGCAGTACTTC. It is translated as CSVGGNRYEQYF.

The V and J genes are TRBV7-9 and TRBJ2-7; the D gene is possibly TRBD1 (6 bases). V was clipped by 4 bases and J by 9 bases, with 13 bases between them. Germline CDR1 SEHNR, CDR2 FQNEAQ (reference sequence). This CDR3 is 12 amino acids long. CDR3 amino acids: CASSWGQGRQYF. The CDR3 nucleotides are TGTGCCAGCAGCTGGGGGCAGGGACGGCAGTACTTC.

The chain recombines TRBV7-9 with TRBJ1-5; D ambiguous. Deletions cut 5 bases from V and 5 bases from J, with 13 bases between. Germline V gives CDR1 SEHNR, CDR2 FQNEAQ (reference sequence). The CDR3 loop spans 14 amino acids. The CDR3 nucleotides are TGTGCCAGCAGCCCCGGCGGAGGCCATCAGCCCCAGCATTTT. This translates into CASSPGGGHQPQHF.

The chain uses TRBV7-8 and TRBJ2-5; D is perhaps TRBD1 (6 bases). CDR1 and CDR2 from the germline V gene are SGHVS and FQNEAQ. V lost 5 bases and J lost 5, with 15 bases in between. This CDR3 has 14 amino acids. CDR3 coding DNA: TGTGCCAGCAGCACCCGGACAGTCCGGGAGACCCAGTACTTC. Amino acid sequence: CASSTRTVRETQYF.

The chain uses TRBV29-1 and TRBJ2-5, with D possibly TRBD1 on 6 matching bases. The CDR3 spans 13 residues. Germline lookup yields CDR1 SQVTM and CDR2 ANQGSEA. The CDR3 nucleotides read TGCAGTACCCTAGTCTCCCTAGGGGGGACCCAGTACTTC. Encoded protein: CSTLVSLGGTQYF. Complete variable domain (other parts from reference TRBV29-1 and TRBJ2-5): SAVISQKPSRDICQRGTSLTIQCQVDSQVTMMFWYRQQPGQSLTLIATANQGSEATYESGFVIDKFPISRPNLTFSTLTVSNMSPEDSSIYLCSTLVSLGGTQYFGPGTRLLVL.

The V gene is TRBV10-2, the J gene TRBJ2-7, with 8 bases aligning to TRBD1. V was pared by 5 bases and J by 2 bases, with 5 bases of the junction left unmatched. Germline assignment: CDR1 WSHSY and CDR2 SAAADI. The CDR3 covers 14 residues. The CDR3 loop is CASSPGTGTYEQYF. CDR3 nucleotide sequence: TGCGCCAGCAGTCCCGGGACAGGAACCTACGAGCAGTACTTC.

The chain employs TRBV14 and TRBJ2-7; 10 bases are shared with TRBD2. The length of the CDR3 is 15 residues. V lost 4 bases and J lost 3; bases outside the gene matches: 6. The germline V gene encodes CDR1 SGHDN and CDR2 FVKESK. CDR3 amino acids: CASSPTLAGRYEQYF. The CDR3 region has the DNA TGTGCCAGCAGCCCCACACTAGCGGGGCGCTACGAGCAGTACTTC.

The V and J genes are TRBV14 and TRBJ1-2, with 7 bases that match TRBD1. Germline lookup yields CDR1 SGHDN and CDR2 FVKESK. J gave up 8 bases and V 4 bases, and 10 bases lay outside the gene matches. This CDR3 has 14 residues. CDR3 in DNA: TGTGCCAGCAGCCGGTTGCAGGGGGTAGGCGGCTACACCTTC. Its translation: CASSRLQGVGGYTF.

This chain links TRBV7-9 with TRBJ2-5, with a weak D call TRBD2 (6 bases). Matching the DNA end better, TRBJ2-7 makes the J call doubtful. The germline CDR1 and CDR2 sequences are SEHNR and FQNEAQ (reference sequence). The CDR3 consists of 16 residues. In DNA, the CDR3 is TGTGCCAGCAGCTTAGCGAAGTCGGGCGGGGCCTACGAGCAGTACTTC. It is translated as CASSLAKSGGAYEQYF.

This chain connects TRBV9 to TRBJ1-3; 7 nucleotides align to TRBD1. This CDR3 contains 16 residues. Per germline, CDR1 SGDLS and CDR2 YYNGEE. Trimming cost V 0 bases and J 4 bases; bases outside gene matches: 7. CDR3 bases: TGTGCCAGCAGCGTAGGGAGGGGGCGAGAAGGAAACACCATATATTTT. Encoded protein: CASSVGRGREGNTIYF.

This clone was detected once. The chain uses TRBV27 and TRBJ1-1, with TRBD1 as a possible D gene (6 bases). CDR1 is MNHEY, CDR2 SMNVEV, per germline (reference sequence). The CDR3 length is 13 residues. V was clipped by 2 bases and J by 4 bases, with 8 bases between them. The DNA for the CDR3 is TGTGCCAGCAGTTTACCACAGGGCACTGAAGCTTTCTTT. Its translation is CASSLPQGTEAFF.